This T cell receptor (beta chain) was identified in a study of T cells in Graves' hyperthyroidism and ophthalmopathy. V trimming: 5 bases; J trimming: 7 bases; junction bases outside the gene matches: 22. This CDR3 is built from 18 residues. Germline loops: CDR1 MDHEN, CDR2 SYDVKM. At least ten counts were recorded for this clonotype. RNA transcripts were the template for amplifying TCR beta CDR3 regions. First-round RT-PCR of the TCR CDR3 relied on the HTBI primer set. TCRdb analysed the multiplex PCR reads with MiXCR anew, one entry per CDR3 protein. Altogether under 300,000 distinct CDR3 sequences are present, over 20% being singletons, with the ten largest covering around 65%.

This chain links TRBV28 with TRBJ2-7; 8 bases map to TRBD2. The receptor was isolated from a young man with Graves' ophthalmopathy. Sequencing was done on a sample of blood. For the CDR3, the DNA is TGTGCCAGCAGTCCAGCGGCCCCCCGACTAGCGCACCTGGGGGAGCAGTACTTC. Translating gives CASSPAAPRLAHLGEQYF. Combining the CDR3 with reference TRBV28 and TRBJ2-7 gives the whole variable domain DVKVTQSSRYLVKRTGEKVFLECVQDMDHENMFWYRQDPGLGLRLIYFSYDVKMKEKGDIPEGYSVSREKKERFSLILESASTNQTSMYLCASSPAAPRLAHLGEQYFGPGTRLTVT.